This TCR beta chain was observed in a study of blood T cell repertoires in COVID-19. Germline CDR1 is SEHNR and CDR2 is FQNEAQ (reference sequence). The V gene lost 3 bases and the J gene lost 5 bases, with 7 bases spanning the gap. The CDR3 extends over 13 amino acids. The assay was immunoSEQ multiplex PCR, and TCRdb's table has in-frame clones only and misses some. The table has hundreds of thousands of clones, 75% to 90% seen once. The sample taken for sequencing was PBMCs or T cells enriched from blood (not recorded which). The V and J genes are TRBV7-9 and TRBJ1-4, with D possibly matching TRBD1 (5 bases). The TCR comes from a man between 25 and 39 years old who had recovered from COVID-19. CDR3 sequence (DNA): TGTGCCAGCAGCTTGGGGGGAAATGAAAAACTGTTTTTT. It encodes CASSLGGNEKLFF.